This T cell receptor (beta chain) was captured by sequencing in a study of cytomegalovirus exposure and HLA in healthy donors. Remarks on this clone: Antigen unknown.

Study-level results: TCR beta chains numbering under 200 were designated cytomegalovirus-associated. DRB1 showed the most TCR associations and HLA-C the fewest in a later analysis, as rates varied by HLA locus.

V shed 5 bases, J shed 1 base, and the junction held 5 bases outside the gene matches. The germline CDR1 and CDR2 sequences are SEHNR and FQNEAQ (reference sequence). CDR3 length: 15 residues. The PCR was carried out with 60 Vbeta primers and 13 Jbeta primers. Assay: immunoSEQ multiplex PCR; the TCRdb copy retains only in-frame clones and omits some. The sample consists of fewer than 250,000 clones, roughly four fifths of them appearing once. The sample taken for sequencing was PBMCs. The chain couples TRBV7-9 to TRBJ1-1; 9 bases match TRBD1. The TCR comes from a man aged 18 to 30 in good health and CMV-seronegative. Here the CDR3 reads CASSRPGQGNTEAFF. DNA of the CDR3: TGTGCCAGCAGCAGACCGGGACAGGGGAACACTGAAGCTTTCTTT.